This record concerns one T cell receptor beta chain sequence. This sample is part of a study of blood T cell repertoires in COVID-19. The overall study: There were acute and convalescent COVID-19 samples, and they came from the United States, Italy and Spain. PBMCs, B-cell-depleted T cells, or T cells provided the cDNA or gDNA that made up the material.

CDR1 and CDR2 (germline): SNHLY, FYNNEI. The V end was cut by 4 bases, the J end by 2 bases, with 13 bases between. This CDR3 has 15 amino acids. Profiling relied on immunoSEQ multiplex PCR, and the TCRdb table lists in-frame clones only, not all of them. This table holds approximately 440,000 clones, 90% found once. The chain employs TRBV2 and TRBJ2-3; D unclear. The sequenced sample consisted of PBMCs or T cells enriched from blood (not recorded which). The TCR sequence derives from a man aged 18-30 years who had recovered from COVID-19. The CDR3 region is CASSVNTRNTDTQYF. For the CDR3, the DNA is TGTGCCAGCAGTGTGAACACCAGAAACACAGATACGCAGTATTTT.